This T cell receptor beta chain appears in the sequencing data of a study of blood T cell repertoires in COVID-19. At the level of the study: From the United States, Italy and Spain came samples of acute and convalescent COVID-19. From T cells, B-cell-depleted T cells, or PBMCs came the material, which was cDNA or gDNA.

Germline CDR1 is SGHDT and CDR2 is YYEEEE. Trimming removed 2 bases from V and 6 bases from J; junction bases left unmatched: 6. The length of the CDR3 is 14 residues. This clone has just one count. In the source study's methods: Estimation of nucleated cell counts relied on the amplification of reference gene primers. The data were produced by immunoSEQ multiplex PCR, yet TCRdb's version contains in-frame clones alone and is incomplete. The V and J calls and clone size come from that table; D and trimming were worked out from the DNA. The profile covers 400,000 to 550,000 clones, with around nine tenths appearing a single time and approximately 4.5% taken by the ten largest.

This sequence joins TRBV5-6 and TRBJ2-7; TRBD1 matches 9 bases. The sequencing input was peripheral blood. The sequence derives from a woman younger than 45 with acute or convalescent COVID-19. For the CDR3, the DNA is TGTGCCAGCAGCTTCGGGACAGGGTCTGTCGAGCAGTACTTC. It translates to CASSFGTGSVEQYF.